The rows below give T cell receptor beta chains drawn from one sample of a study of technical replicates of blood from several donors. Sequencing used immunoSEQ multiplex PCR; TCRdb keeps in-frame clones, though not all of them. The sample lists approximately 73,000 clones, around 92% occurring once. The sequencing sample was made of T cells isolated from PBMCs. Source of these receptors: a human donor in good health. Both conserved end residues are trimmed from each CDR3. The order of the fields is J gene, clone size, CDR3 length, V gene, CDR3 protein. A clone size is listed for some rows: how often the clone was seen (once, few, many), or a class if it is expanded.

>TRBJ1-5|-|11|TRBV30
AWSVTGDQPQH
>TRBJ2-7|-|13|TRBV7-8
ASSPLDRGFDEQY
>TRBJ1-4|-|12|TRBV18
ASSPGQANEKLF
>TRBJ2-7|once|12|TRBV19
ASTPGTGGYEQY
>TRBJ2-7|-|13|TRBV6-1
ASSEAGTGGYEQY
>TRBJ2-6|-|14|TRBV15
ATSRDGGAGANVLT
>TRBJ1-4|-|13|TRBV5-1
ASNPRDRGNEKLF
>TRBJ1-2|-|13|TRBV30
AWSLTSQGEYGYT
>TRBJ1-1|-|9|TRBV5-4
ASPGDREAF
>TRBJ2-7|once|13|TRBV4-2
ASSQEGLATYEQY
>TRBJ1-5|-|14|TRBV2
ASSVSGQGARQPQH
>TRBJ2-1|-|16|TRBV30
AWSGTSGRVRSYNEQF
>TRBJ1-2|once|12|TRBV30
ASSPGQEFYGYT
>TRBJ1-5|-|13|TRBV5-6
ASSFGGAANQPQH
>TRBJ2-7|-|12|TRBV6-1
ASSAYRSGYEQY
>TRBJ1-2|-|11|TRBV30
AWGGQGAYGYT
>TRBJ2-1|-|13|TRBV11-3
ASSRLAGAGDEQF
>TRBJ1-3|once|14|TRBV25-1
ASSLDLGGPGNTIY
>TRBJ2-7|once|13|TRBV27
ASSSPGTSLYEQY
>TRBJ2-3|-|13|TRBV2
ASSSLASFTDTQY
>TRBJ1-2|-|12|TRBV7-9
ASSLKSGVYGYT
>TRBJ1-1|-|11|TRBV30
AWRGDLNTEAF
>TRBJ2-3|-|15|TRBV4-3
ASSQDLAGWGTDTQY
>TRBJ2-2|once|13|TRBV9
ASSDRTGYTGELF
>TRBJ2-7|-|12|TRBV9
ASSVVANPYEQY
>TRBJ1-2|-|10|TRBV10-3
AISAGNGGYT
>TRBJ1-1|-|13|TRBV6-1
ASTRGTGLLAQAF
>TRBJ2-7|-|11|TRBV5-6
ASSASGGVWQY
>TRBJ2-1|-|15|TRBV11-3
ASSLDLGAGGTNEQF
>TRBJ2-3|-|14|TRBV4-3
ASSQGDWLSTDTQY
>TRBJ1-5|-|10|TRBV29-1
SPSQGGKPQH
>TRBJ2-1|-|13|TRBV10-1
ASSRTSGASDEQF
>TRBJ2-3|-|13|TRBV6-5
ASRKAGGNPDTQY
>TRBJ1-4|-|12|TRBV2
ASSEEGSNEKLF
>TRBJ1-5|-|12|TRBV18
ASSPNRGDQPQH
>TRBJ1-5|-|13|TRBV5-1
ASSLFSGSNQPQH
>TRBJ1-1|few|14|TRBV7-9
ASSFDTGGFSTEAF
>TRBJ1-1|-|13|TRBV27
ASSLTGILNTEAF
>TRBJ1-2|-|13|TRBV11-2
ASSPWPIQEYGYT
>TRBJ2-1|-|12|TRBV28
ASSAPGDYNEQF
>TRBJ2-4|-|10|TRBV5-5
ASSLDIGIQY
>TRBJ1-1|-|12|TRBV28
ASSLSRRGTEAF
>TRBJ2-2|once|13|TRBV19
ASSIARPNTGELF
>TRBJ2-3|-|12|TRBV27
ASSQREGTDTQY
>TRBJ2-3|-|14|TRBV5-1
ASSPWSGRSIDTQY
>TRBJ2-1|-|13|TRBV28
ASSPGGQPYNEQF
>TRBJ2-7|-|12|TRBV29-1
SAQPGQASYEQY
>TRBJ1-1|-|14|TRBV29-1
SVVWRADIMNTEAF
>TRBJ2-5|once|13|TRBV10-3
AISESLAGGETQY
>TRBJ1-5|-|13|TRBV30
AWSDWTGGDQPQH
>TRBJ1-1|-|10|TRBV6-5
ASSAGLTEAF